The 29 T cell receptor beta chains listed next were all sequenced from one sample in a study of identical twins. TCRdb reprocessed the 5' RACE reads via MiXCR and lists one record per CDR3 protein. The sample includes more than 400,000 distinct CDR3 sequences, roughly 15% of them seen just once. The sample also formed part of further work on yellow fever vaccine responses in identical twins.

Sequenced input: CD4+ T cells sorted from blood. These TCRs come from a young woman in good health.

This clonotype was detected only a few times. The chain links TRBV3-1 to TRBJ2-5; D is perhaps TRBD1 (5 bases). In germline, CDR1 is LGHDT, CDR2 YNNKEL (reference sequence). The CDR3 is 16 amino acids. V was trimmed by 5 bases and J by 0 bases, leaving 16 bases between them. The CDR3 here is CASSGTGPSYQETQYF. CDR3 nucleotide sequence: TGTGCCAGCAGCGGTACAGGCCCCTCTTACCAAGAGACCCAGTACTTC.

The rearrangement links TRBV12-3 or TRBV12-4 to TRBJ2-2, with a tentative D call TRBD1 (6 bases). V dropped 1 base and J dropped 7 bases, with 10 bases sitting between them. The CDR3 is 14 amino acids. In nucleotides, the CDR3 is TGTGCCAGCAGTTTAGGACAGGACCACGGGGAGCTGTTTTTT. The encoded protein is CASSLGQDHGELFF.

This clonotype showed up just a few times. The CDR3 sequence: CASSLRAGGTYEQYF. Written as DNA, the CDR3 is TGTGCCAGCAGCTTAAGGGCGGGAGGGACCTACGAGCAGTACTTC. This chain uses TRBV7-3 with TRBJ2-7; TRBD2 matches 9 bases. Per germline, CDR1 SGHTA and CDR2 FQGTGA. The ends lost 1 base at V and 2 bases at J; junction bases unmatched: 3. The CDR3 is 15 residues long. Drawing the rest from reference TRBV7-3 and TRBJ2-7, the complete variable domain is GAGVSQTPSNKVTEKGKYVELRCDPISGHTALYWYRQSLGQGPEFLIYFQGTGAADDSGLPNDRFFAVRPEGSVSTLKIQRTERGDSAVYLCASSLRAGGTYEQYFGPGTRLTVT.

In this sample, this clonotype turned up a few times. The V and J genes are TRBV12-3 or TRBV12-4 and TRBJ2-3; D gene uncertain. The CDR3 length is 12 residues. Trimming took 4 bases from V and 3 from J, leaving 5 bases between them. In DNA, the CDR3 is TGTGCCAGCAGTTGGAAGACAGATACGCAGTATTTT. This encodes CASSWKTDTQYF.

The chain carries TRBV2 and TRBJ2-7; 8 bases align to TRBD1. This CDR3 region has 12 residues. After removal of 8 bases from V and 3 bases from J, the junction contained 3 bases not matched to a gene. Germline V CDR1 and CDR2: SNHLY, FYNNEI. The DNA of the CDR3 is TGTGCCAGCGGCAGGGGGCTCTACGAGCAGTACTTC. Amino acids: CASGRGLYEQYF.

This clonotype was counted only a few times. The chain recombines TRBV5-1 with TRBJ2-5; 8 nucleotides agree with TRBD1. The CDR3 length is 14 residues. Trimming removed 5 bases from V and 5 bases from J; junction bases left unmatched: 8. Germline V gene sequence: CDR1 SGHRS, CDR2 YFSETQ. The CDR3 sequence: CASRTRQGLETQYF. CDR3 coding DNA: TGCGCCAGCAGAACCCGACAGGGGTTGGAGACCCAGTACTTC. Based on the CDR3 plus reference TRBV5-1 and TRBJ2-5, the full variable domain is KAGVTQTPRYLIKTRGQQVTLSCSPISGHRSVSWYQQTPGQGLQFLFEYFSETQRNKGNFPGRFSGRQFSNSRSEMNVSTLELGDSALYLCASRTRQGLETQYFGPGTRLLVL.

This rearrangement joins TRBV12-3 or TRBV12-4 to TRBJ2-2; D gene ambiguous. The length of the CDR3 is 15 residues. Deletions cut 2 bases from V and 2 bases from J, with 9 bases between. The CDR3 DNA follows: TGTGCCAGCAGTTTACTGTCCGCCAACACCGGGGAGCTGTTTTTT. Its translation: CASSLLSANTGELFF.

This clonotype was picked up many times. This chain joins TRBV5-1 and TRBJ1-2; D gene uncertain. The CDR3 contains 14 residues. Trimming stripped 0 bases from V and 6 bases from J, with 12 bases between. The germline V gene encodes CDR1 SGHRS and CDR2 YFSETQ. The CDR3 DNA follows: TGCGCCAGCAGCTTGGCCGAGACGGGCAATGGCTACACCTTC. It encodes CASSLAETGNGYTF.

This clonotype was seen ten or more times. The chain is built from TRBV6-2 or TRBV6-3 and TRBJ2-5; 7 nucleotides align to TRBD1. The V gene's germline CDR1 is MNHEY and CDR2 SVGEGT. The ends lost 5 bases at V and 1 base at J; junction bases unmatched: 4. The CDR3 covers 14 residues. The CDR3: CASSRDRPQETQYF. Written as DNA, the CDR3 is TGTGCCAGCAGTAGGGACAGACCCCAAGAGACCCAGTACTTC.

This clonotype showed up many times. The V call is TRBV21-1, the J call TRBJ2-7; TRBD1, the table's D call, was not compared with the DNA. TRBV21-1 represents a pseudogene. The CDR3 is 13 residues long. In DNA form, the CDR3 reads TGTGCCAGTAGGACAGGGTTAAAATACGAGCAGTACGTC. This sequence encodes CASRTGLKYEQYV.

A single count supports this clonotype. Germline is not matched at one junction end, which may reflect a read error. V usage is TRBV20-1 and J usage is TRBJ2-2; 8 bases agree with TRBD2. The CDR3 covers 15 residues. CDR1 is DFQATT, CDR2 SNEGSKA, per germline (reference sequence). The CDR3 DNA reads TGCAGTGCTAGAGATCTGGCTAAGGGTAGCGGGGAGCTGGTTTTT. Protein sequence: CSARDLAKGSGELVF.

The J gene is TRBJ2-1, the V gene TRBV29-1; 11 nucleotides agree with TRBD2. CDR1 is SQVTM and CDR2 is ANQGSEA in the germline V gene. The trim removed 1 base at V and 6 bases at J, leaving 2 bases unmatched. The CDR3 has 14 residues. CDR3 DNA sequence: TGCAGCGTTGAAGTAGCGGGGGGGCTCAATGAGCAGTTCTTC. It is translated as CSVEVAGGLNEQFF.

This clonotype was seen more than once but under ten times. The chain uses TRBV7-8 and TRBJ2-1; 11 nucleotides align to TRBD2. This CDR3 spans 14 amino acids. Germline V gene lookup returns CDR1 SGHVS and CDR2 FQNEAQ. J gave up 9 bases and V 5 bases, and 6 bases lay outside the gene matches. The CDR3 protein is CASSVSGRAVEQFF. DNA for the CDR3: TGTGCCAGCAGCGTTAGCGGGAGGGCGGTTGAGCAGTTCTTC.

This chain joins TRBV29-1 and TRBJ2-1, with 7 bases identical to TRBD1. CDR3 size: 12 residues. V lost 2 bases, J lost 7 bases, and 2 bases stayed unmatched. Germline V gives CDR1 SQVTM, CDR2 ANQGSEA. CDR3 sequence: CSVERDSNEQFF. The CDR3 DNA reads TGCAGCGTTGAAAGGGACAGTAATGAGCAGTTCTTC.

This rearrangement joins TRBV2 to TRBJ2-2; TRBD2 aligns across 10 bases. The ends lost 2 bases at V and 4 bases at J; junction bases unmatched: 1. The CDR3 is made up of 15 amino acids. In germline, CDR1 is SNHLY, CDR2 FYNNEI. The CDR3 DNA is TGTGCCAGCAGTGAAAGCGGGAGGGGCACCGGGGAGCTGTTTTTT. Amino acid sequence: CASSESGRGTGELFF.

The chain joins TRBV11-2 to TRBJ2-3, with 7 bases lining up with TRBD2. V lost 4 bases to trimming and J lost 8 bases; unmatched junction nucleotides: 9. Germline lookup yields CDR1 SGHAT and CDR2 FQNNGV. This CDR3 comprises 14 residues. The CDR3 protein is CASSSLLGRGTQYF. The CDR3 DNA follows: TGTGCCAGCAGCTCTTTGTTGGGGAGGGGTACGCAGTATTTT.

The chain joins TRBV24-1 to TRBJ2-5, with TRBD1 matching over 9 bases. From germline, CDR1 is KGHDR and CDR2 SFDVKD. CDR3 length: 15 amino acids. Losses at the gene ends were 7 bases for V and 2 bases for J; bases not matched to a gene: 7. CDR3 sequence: CATRAGTGFQETQYF. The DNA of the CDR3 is TGTGCCACCAGAGCCGGGACAGGGTTTCAAGAGACCCAGTACTTC.

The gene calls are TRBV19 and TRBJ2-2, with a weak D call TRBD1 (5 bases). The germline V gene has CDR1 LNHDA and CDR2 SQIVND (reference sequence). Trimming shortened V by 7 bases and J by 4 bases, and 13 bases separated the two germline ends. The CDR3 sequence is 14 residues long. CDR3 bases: TGTGCCAGTAAAAAAGACAGATTCACCGGGGAGCTGTTTTTT. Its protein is CASKKDRFTGELFF.

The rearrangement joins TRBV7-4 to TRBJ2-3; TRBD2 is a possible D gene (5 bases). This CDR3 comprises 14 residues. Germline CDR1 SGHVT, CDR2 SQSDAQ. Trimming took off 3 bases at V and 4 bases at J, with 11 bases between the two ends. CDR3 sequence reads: CASSLREDADTQYF. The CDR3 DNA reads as TGTGCCAGCAGCTTGAGGGAAGACGCAGATACGCAGTATTTT.

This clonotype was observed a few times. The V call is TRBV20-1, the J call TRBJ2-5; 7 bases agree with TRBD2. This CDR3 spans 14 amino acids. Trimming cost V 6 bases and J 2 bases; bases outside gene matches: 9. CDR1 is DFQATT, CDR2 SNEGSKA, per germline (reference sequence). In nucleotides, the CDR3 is TGCAGTGCAATCATGGCTAGCGGACAAGAGACCCAGTACTTC. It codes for CSAIMASGQETQYF.

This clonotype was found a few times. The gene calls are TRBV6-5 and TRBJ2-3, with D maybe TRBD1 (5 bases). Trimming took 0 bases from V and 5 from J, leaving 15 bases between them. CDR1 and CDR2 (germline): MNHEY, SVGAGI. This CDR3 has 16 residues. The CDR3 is CASSYSSVEGVDTQYF. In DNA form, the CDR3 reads TGTGCCAGCAGTTACTCTTCGGTGGAAGGGGTAGATACGCAGTATTTT.

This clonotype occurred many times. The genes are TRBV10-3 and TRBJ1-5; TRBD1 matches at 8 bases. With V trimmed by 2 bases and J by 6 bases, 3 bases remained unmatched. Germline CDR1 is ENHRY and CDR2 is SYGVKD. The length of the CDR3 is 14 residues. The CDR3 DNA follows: TGTGCCATCAGTGAGGCAGGGGGCGGTCAGCCCCAGCATTTT. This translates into CAISEAGGGQPQHF.

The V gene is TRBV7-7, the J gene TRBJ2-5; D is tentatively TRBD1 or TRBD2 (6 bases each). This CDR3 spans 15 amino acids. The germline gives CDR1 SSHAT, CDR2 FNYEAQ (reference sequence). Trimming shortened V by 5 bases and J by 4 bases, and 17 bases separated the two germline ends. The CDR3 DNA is TGTGCCAGCAGCCAAGGGGGACTCCAGGGAGAGACCCAGTACTTC. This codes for CASSQGGLQGETQYF.

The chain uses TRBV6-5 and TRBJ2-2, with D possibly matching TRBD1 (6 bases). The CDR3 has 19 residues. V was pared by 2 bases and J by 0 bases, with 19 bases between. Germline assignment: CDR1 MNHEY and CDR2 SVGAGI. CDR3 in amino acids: CASSYRGIPGTPNTGELFF. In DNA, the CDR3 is TGTGCCAGCAGTTACAGAGGAATCCCGGGGACACCGAACACCGGGGAGCTGTTTTTT.

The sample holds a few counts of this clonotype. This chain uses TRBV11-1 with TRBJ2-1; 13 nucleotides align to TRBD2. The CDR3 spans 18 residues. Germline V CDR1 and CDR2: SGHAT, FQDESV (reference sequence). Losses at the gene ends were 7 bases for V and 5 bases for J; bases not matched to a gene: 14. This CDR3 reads CASTPGTSGVSSHNEQFF. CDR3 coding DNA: TGTGCCAGCACCCCGGGGACTAGCGGGGTTTCTTCCCACAATGAGCAGTTCTTC.

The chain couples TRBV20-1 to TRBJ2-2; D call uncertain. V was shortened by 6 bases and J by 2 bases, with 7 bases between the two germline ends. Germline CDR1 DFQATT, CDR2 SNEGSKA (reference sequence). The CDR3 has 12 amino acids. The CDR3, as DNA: TGCAGTGCCCCCTCAAACACCGGGGAGCTGTTTTTT. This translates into CSAPSNTGELFF.

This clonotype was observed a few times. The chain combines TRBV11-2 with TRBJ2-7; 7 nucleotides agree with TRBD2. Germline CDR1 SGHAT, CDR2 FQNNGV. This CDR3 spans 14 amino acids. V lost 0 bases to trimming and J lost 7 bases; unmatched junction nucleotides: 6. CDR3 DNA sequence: TGTGCCAGCAGCTTAGACCGCCGAGCGGGAGAGCAGTACGTC. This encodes CASSLDRRAGEQYV.

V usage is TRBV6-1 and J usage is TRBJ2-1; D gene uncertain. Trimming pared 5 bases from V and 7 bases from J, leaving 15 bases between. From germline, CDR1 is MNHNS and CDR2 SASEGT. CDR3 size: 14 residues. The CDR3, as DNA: TGTGCCAGCAGTCCCGGTTGGGAAGCGAATGAGCAGTTCTTC. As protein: CASSPGWEANEQFF.

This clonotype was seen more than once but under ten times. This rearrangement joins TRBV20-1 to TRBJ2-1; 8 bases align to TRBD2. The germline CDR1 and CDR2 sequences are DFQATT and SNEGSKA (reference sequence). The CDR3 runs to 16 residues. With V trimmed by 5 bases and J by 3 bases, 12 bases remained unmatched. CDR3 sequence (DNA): TGCAGTGCTTTTGGAAGCGGGAGAAATTTCTACAATGAGCAGTTCTTC. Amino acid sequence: CSAFGSGRNFYNEQFF.